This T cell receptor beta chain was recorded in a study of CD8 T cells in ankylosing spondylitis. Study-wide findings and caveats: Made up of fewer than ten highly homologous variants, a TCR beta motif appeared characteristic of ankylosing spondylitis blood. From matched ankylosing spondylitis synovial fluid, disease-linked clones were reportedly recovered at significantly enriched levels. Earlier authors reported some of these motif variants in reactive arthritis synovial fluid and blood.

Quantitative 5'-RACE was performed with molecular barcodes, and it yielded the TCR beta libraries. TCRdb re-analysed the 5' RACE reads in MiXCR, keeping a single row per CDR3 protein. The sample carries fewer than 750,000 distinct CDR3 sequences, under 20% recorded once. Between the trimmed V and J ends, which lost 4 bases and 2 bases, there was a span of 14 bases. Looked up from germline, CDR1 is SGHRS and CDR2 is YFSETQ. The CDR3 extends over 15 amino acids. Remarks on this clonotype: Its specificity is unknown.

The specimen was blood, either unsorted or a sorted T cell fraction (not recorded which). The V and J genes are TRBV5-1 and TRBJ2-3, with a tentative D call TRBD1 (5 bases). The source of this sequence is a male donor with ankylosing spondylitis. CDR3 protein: CASSQDRRYTDTQYF. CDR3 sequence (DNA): TGCGCCAGCAGCCAAGACAGAAGGTACACAGATACGCAGTATTTT.